This record concerns one T cell receptor beta chain sequence. Antigen specificity is unknown. V shed 0 bases, J shed 3 bases, and the junction held 2 bases outside the gene matches. Germline V CDR1 and CDR2: SGHRS, YFSETQ. The CDR3 sequence is 16 residues long. PCR employed 60 Vbeta and 13 Jbeta primers. Method: immunoSEQ multiplex PCR; TCRdb's copy keeps in-frame clones and lacks some. The sample comprises about 130,000 clones, 70% to 85% of which are singletons, and 4.2% rests with the top ten. This record comes from a study of cytomegalovirus exposure and HLA in healthy donors. The study, taken as a whole, reports: The productive fraction for most TCR beta V segments was about 87% or about 30% in an earlier analysis.

The receptor was isolated from a male donor in good health and CMV-seropositive. Sequenced input: PBMCs. The chain is built from TRBV5-1 and TRBJ1-5; 11 bases fit TRBD1. CDR3 nucleotides: TGCGCCAGCAGCTTGGGGACAGGGGGCCCCAATCAGCCCCAGCATTTT. Translation: CASSLGTGGPNQPQHF.